These 17 T cell receptor beta chains were sequenced from one sample in a study of monozygotic twins with inflammatory bowel disease. TCRdb reanalyzed the 5' RACE reads and collapses them to one entry per CDR3 protein, without DNA. Its listing shows 350,000 to 500,000 distinct CDR3 sequences. Input material: blood. These receptors originate from a human donor with ulcerative colitis or Crohn's disease, or a healthy co-twin of an affected twin (not recorded which).

The chain has TRBV6-5 and TRBJ1-2; the D gene TCRdb calls, TRBD1, cannot be checked with no DNA. CDR1 MNHEY and CDR2 SVGAGI come from the germline V gene. This CDR3 has 13 residues. The CDR3 region is CASYRGLGYGYTF.

The chain uses TRBV15 and TRBJ2-2; TCRdb selects TRBD2, and the lack of DNA leaves this call unchecked. The CDR3 covers 14 residues. Germline loops: CDR1 LNHNV, CDR2 YYDKDF (reference sequence). The CDR3 protein is CATSRDGARGELFF. Based on the CDR3 plus reference TRBV15 and TRBJ2-2, the full variable domain is DAMVIQNPRYQVTQFGKPVTLSCSQTLNHNVMYWYQQKSSQAPKLLFHYYDKDFNNEADTPDNFQSRRPNTSFCFLDIRSPGLGDTAMYLCATSRDGARGELFFGEGSRLTVL.

The chain recombines TRBV6-1 with TRBJ2-6. Germline values: CDR1 MNHNS, CDR2 SASEGT. This CDR3 has 15 residues. The CDR3 here is CASRIRISGANVLTF.

V gene TRBV7-7 combines with J gene TRBJ2-7; no DNA is available, so the TRBD1 call from TCRdb remains unchecked. CDR1 SSHAT and CDR2 FNYEAQ come from the germline V gene (reference sequence). The length of the CDR3 is 13 residues. The CDR3 spells CASSSLGGHEQYF.

The chain uses TRBV5-1 and TRBJ2-2; TCRdb lists TRBD1, though no DNA is available to test this call. CDR3 size: 16 residues. Germline V gives CDR1 SGHRS, CDR2 YFSETQ. CDR3 loop: CASSLRTDLQSGELFF.

The genes are TRBV5-1 and TRBJ2-2; TCRdb's D call of TRBD1 is untestable without DNA. Germline lookup yields CDR1 SGHRS and CDR2 YFSETQ. The CDR3 consists of 15 residues. CDR3 amino acids: CASSPGGQNTGELFF. Based on the CDR3 plus reference TRBV5-1 and TRBJ2-2, the full variable domain is KAGVTQTPRYLIKTRGQQVTLSCSPISGHRSVSWYQQTPGQGLQFLFEYFSETQRNKGNFPGRFSGRQFSNSRSEMNVSTLELGDSALYLCASSPGGQNTGELFFGEGSRLTVL.

V gene TRBV12-3 or TRBV12-4 combines with J gene TRBJ2-7; the TCRdb call, TRBD1, lacks DNA for checking. CDR3 length: 13 residues. The CDR3 region is CASSPDSNYEQYF.

The CDR3 protein is CASSTKGDTNEKLFF. The chain carries TRBV7-9 and TRBJ1-4; lacking DNA, the TRBD1 call made by TCRdb goes unchecked. The length of the CDR3 is 15 residues. Germline-derived CDR1 and CDR2 are SEHNR and FQNEAQ (reference sequence).

The CDR3 protein is CASSTSNSPLHF. The genes are TRBV6-6 and TRBJ1-6. Germline lookup yields CDR1 MNHNY and CDR2 SVGAGI (reference sequence). This CDR3 has 12 amino acids.

The V and J genes are TRBV20-1 and TRBJ1-1; TCRdb outputs TRBD1, but without DNA this stays unchecked. Germline V gene lookup returns CDR1 DFQATT and CDR2 SNEGSKA (reference sequence). CDR3 length equals 12 residues. CDR3 amino acids: CSAPGQGSEAFF.

V gene TRBV2 combines with J gene TRBJ2-5; TCRdb indicates TRBD1, and absent DNA this call remains unverified. CDR1 and CDR2 from the germline V gene are SNHLY and FYNNEI. CDR3 length equals 17 residues. CDR3 in amino acids: CASSEVPWTGNKETQYF.

V is TRBV3-1 and J is TRBJ2-5. The CDR3 sequence is 13 residues long. CDR1 and CDR2 from the germline V gene are LGHDT and YNNKEL (reference sequence). The CDR3 sequence: CASQSQLGETQYF.

The chain joins TRBV7-8 to TRBJ2-7. CDR1 and CDR2 from the germline V gene are SGHVS and FQNEAQ. This CDR3 has 15 residues. CDR3 sequence: CASSYSGITISEQYF.

The chain is built from TRBV30 and TRBJ1-1; TCRdb designates TRBD1, a call that cannot be tested without DNA. The CDR3 length is 13 residues. CDR1 is GTSNPN and CDR2 is SVGIG in the germline V gene (reference sequence). The CDR3: CAWSPTGDTEAFF.

V usage is TRBV15 and J usage is TRBJ1-1; without DNA, the TCRdb call of TRBD1 cannot be checked. The CDR3 loop spans 13 amino acids. CDR1 is LNHNV, CDR2 YYDKDF, per germline (reference sequence). Here the CDR3 reads CATSRDIQGEAFF.

The chain uses TRBV29-1 and TRBJ2-1. The CDR3 runs 11 residues. The germline gives CDR1 SQVTM, CDR2 ANQGSEA. CDR3: CSAGTYNEQFF.

V usage is TRBV15 and J usage is TRBJ2-5; the TCRdb D gene call, TRBD2, has no DNA to confirm it. Germline V gene data show CDR1 as LNHNV and CDR2 as YYDKDF (reference sequence). The CDR3 covers 14 residues. CDR3 sequence reads: CATSRGDFQETQYF.